This entry lists 15 T cell receptor beta chains sequenced from one sample in a study of CD8+ T cells in alopecia areata. Treatment defined: oral pan-JAK inhibitor, 5-10 mg twice daily. Extracted from the samples, RNA was reverse transcribed into cDNA to serve as the sequencing template. Sequenced by immunoSEQ multiplex PCR; TCRdb stores in-frame clones only, minus some. The table includes roughly 180,000 clones, approximately 50% detected once. Sequenced material: CD8+ T cells sorted from blood, taken at roughly week 53, from a patient treated with tofacitinib. Receptor source: a human donor with alopecia areata.

This sequence joins TRBV29-1 and TRBJ2-2, with 10 bases that match TRBD2. CDR1 is SQVTM and CDR2 is ANQGSEA in the germline V gene. Trimming removed 1 base from V and 2 bases from J; junction bases left unmatched: 4. This CDR3 is 16 amino acids long. CDR3 residues: CSVEGLAGLNTGELFF. The CDR3 bases are TGCAGCGTTGAAGGACTAGCGGGCCTAAACACCGGGGAGCTGTTTTTT.

This chain connects TRBV6-5 to TRBJ1-2, with 8 bases lining up with TRBD1. Germline V CDR1 and CDR2: MNHEY, SVGAGI. The CDR3 runs to 14 residues. J was trimmed by 8 bases and V by 1 base; bases with no gene match: 6. CDR3 protein: CASSYFQGAGGYTF. As DNA, the CDR3 is TGTGCCAGCAGTTACTTCCAGGGGGCGGGCGGCTACACCTTC.

The chain joins TRBV6-5 to TRBJ2-7; D is undetermined. In germline, CDR1 is MNHEY, CDR2 SVGAGI. V shed 6 bases and J shed 1 base, with 10 bases lying between them. The CDR3 covers 13 residues. CDR3 DNA sequence: TGTGCCAGCAGACCCGACGTTTCCTACGAGCAGTACTTC. Translating gives CASRPDVSYEQYF.

The V gene is TRBV10-3, the J gene TRBJ2-7, with D unclear. In germline, CDR1 is ENHRY, CDR2 SYGVKD. Trimming stripped 0 bases from V and 3 bases from J, with 6 bases between. The CDR3 is made up of 13 amino acids. The CDR3 nucleotides read TGTGCCATCAGTGAGTCGAGAGGCTACGAGCAGTACTTC. Translated: CAISESRGYEQYF.

V gene TRBV27 combines with J gene TRBJ1-5; TRBD1 aligns across 9 bases. Germline V CDR1 and CDR2: MNHEY, SMNVEV (reference sequence). J gave up 0 bases and V 5 bases, and 5 bases lay outside the gene matches. The CDR3 spans 16 residues. DNA of the CDR3: TGTGCCAGCAGTCCAGGGACAGGGCATAGCAATCAGCCCCAGCATTTT. Its protein is CASSPGTGHSNQPQHF.

The chain joins TRBV4-1 to TRBJ2-7; D may be TRBD1 or TRBD2 (6 bases each). The length of the CDR3 is 16 residues. V lost 3 bases and J 6 bases, leaving 21 bases between the germline ends. Per the germline V gene, CDR1 is MGHRA and CDR2 is YSYEKL. CDR3 bases: TGCGCCAGCAGCCAGGGGGGAACAGGGCGGATCTCCGAGCAGTACTTC. Its translation is CASSQGGTGRISEQYF.

This clone was found many times. The sample holds other DNA sequences that translate to the same CDR3. V is TRBV9 and J is TRBJ1-3; 7 nucleotides align to TRBD1. Per germline, CDR1 SGDLS and CDR2 YYNGEE. There are 14 residues in the CDR3. Losses at the gene ends were 3 bases for V and 2 bases for J; bases not matched to a gene: 2. Here the CDR3 reads CASSAGGPGNTIYF. Written as DNA, the CDR3 is TGTGCCAGCAGCGCAGGGGGACCTGGAAACACCATATATTTT.

The rearrangement uses TRBV7-2 and TRBJ2-1; no definite D call. Trimming pared 1 base from V and 6 bases from J, leaving 7 bases between. The CDR3 runs to 13 residues. CDR1 is SGHTA and CDR2 is FQGNSA in the germline V gene. This chain's CDR3 is CASSLVHPNEQFF. Written as DNA, the CDR3 is TGTGCCAGCAGCTTAGTACATCCCAATGAGCAGTTCTTC.

This clone was detected only a few times. The V and J genes are TRBV7-9 and TRBJ2-1; weak D call: TRBD2 (5 bases). Trimming cost V 6 bases and J 6 bases, with 12 bases left between them. Germline CDR1 SEHNR, CDR2 FQNEAQ (reference sequence). The CDR3 consists of 13 residues. Here the CDR3 reads CASSPTSSNEQFF. CDR3 DNA sequence: TGTGCCAGCAGTCCCACTAGTTCCAATGAGCAGTTCTTC.

V and J are TRBV27 and TRBJ1-2; D may be TRBD1 (5 bases). The germline V gene has CDR1 MNHEY and CDR2 SMNVEV (reference sequence). The length of the CDR3 is 14 residues. The V end lost 3 bases, the J end lost 8 bases, and 16 bases lay between the germline ends. CDR3 sequence: CASSFNSGNSGYTF. DNA of the CDR3: TGTGCCAGCAGTTTCAATTCAGGGAATAGCGGCTACACCTTC.

V is TRBV6-5 and J is TRBJ2-7; 7 positions agree with TRBD1. V lost 6 bases to trimming and J lost 3 bases; unmatched junction nucleotides: 5. CDR3 length equals 13 residues. The V gene's germline CDR1 is MNHEY and CDR2 SVGAGI. The CDR3 DNA reads TGTGCCAGCAGCGACAGGGAAGGCTACGAGCAGTACTTC. Translating gives CASSDREGYEQYF.

The sample holds a few counts of this clone. V and J are TRBV20-1 and TRBJ2-4; 8 bases match TRBD1. CDR3 size: 11 residues. Trimming cost V 3 bases and J 16 bases; bases outside gene matches: 8. Germline CDR1 is DFQATT and CDR2 is SNEGSKA (reference sequence). The CDR3 nucleotides read TGCAGTGCTAGTGAGTCAGGGGGCTCTTACTTC. This gives the protein CSASESGGSYF.

The chain recombines TRBV30 with TRBJ2-5; D not resolved. This CDR3 spans 14 amino acids. The V end was cut by 0 bases, the J end by 3 bases, with 11 bases between. Looked up from germline, CDR1 is GTSNPN and CDR2 is SVGIG (reference sequence). CDR3 protein: CAWSVSGDKETQYF. The DNA of the CDR3 is TGTGCCTGGAGTGTATCAGGAGATAAAGAGACCCAGTACTTC.

The DNA for the CDR3 is TGTGCCTGGAACGGACAGGCAGCCAATGAGCAGTTCTTC. Residues: CAWNGQAANEQFF. The genes are TRBV30 and TRBJ2-1; 7 bases map to TRBD1. With 4 bases clipped from V and 6 bases from J, the junction kept 6 bases outside the gene matches. Germline V lookup: CDR1 GTSNPN, CDR2 SVGIG (reference sequence). The CDR3 runs to 13 residues.

For the CDR3, the DNA is TGTGCCAGCAGTTTGAGTTACCGGACCCGCTTTTACGAGCAGTACTTC. Translating gives CASSLSYRTRFYEQYF. The genes are TRBV27 and TRBJ2-7; unclear D gene. V gave up 3 bases and J gave up 4 bases, with 19 bases separating them. Germline V gives CDR1 MNHEY, CDR2 SMNVEV (reference sequence). This CDR3 has 16 residues.